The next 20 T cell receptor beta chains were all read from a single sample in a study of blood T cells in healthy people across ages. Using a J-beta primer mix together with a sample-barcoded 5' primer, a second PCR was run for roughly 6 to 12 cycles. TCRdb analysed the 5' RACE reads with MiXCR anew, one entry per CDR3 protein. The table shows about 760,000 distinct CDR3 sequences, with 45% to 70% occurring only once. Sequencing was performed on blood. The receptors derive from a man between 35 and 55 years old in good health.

The CDR3 loop reads CSARAGQGYGYTF. The DNA for the CDR3 is TGCAGTGCTAGAGCGGGACAGGGCTATGGCTACACCTTC. The V call is TRBV20-1, the J call TRBJ1-2, with 9 bases that match TRBD1. Germline CDR1 is DFQATT and CDR2 is SNEGSKA (reference sequence). J lost 4 bases, V lost 1 base, and 1 base had no gene match. This CDR3 spans 13 amino acids.

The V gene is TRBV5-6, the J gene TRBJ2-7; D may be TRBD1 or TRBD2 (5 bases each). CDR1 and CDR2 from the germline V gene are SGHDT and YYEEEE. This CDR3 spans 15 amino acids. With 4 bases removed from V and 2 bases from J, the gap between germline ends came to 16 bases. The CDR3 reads CASSQGRTPTYEQYF. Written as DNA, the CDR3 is TGTGCCAGCAGCCAGGGACGGACTCCTACCTACGAGCAGTACTTC. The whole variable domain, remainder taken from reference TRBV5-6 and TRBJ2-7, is DAGVTQSPTHLIKTRGQQVTLRCSPKSGHDTVSWYQQALGQGPQFIFQYYEEEERQRGNFPDRFSGHQFPNYSSELNVNALLLGDSALYLCASSQGRTPTYEQYFGPGTRLTVT.

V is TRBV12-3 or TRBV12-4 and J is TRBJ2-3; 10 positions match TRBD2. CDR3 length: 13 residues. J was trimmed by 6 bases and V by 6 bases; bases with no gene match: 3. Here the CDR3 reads CASRLAGADTQYF. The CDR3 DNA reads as TGTGCCAGCAGGCTAGCGGGGGCTGATACGCAGTATTTT.

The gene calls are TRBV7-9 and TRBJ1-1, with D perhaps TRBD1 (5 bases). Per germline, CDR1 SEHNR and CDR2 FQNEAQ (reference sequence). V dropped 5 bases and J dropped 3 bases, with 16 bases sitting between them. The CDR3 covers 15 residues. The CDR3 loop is CASSLGTVGDTEAFF. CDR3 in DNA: TGTGCCAGCAGCCTGGGGACGGTAGGGGACACTGAAGCTTTCTTT.

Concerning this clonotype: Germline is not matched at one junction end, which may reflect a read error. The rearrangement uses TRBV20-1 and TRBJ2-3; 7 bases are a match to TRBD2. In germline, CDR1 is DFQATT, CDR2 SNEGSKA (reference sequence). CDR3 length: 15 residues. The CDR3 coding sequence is TGCAGTGCTTATAGGTCGGGCGGGAGCACAGAGACGCAGTATTTT. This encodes CSAYRSGGSTETQYF.

The CDR3 loop is CASSLGWGRTANYGYTF. The DNA for the CDR3 is TGTGCCAGCAGTTTAGGGTGGGGCAGAACAGCTAACTATGGCTACACCTTC. The chain employs TRBV28 and TRBJ1-2; weak D call: TRBD1 (5 bases). Per the germline V gene, CDR1 is MDHEN and CDR2 is SYDVKM. The CDR3 totals 17 residues. Trimming removed 2 bases at V and 0 bases at J, with 16 bases between.

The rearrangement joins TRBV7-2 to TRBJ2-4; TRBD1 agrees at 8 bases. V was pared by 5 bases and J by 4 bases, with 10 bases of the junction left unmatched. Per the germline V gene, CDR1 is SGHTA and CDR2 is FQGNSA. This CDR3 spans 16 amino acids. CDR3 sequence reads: CASSRTPGQDKNIQYF. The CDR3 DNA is TGTGCCAGCAGCCGTACACCGGGACAGGATAAAAACATTCAGTACTTC.

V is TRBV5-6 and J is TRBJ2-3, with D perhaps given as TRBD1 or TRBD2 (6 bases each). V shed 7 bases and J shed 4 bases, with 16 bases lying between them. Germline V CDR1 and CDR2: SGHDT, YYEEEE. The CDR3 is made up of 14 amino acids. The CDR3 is CASFLGGPADTQYF. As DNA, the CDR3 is TGTGCCAGCTTTTTAGGGGGGCCCGCAGATACGCAGTATTTT.

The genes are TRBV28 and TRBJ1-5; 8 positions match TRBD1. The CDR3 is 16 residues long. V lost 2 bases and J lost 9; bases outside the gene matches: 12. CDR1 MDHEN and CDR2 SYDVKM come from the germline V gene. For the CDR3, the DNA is TGTGCCAGCAGTTTACTGGACAGGGCCGGCGATCGGCCCCAGCATTTT. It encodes CASSLLDRAGDRPQHF.

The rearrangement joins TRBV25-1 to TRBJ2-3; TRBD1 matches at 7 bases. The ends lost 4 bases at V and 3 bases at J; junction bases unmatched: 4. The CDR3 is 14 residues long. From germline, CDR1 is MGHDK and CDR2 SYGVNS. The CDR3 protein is CASSGPGQTDTQYF. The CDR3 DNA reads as TGTGCCAGCAGTGGACCGGGACAGACAGATACGCAGTATTTT.

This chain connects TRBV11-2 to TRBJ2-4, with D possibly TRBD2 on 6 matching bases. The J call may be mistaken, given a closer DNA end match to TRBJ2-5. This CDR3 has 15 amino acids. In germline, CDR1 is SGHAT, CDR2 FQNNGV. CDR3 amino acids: CASSLGPGVQETQYF. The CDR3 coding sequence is TGTGCCAGCAGCTTAGGGCCGGGGGTCCAAGAGACCCAGTACTTC.

CDR3 protein: CASSSDRTSGGSYEQYF. The CDR3, as DNA: TGCGCCAGCAGCTCCGACCGGACCAGCGGGGGGTCCTACGAGCAGTACTTC. This chain uses TRBV4-1 with TRBJ2-7; 9 bases are a match to TRBD2. CDR1 is MGHRA, CDR2 YSYEKL, per germline. Germline trimming cut 5 bases from V and 1 base from J; bases unmatched to any gene: 12. The CDR3 contains 17 residues.

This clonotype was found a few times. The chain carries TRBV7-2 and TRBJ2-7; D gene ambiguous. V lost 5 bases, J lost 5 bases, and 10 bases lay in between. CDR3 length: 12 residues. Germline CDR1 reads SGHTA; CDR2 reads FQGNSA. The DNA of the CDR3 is TGTGCCAGCAGCCAATATAGGGACGAGCAGTACTTC. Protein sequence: CASSQYRDEQYF.

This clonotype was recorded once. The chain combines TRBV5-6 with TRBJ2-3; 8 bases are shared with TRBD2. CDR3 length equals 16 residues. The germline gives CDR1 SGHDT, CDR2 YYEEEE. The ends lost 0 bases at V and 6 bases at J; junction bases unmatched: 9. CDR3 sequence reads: CASSLGSGLAKDTQYF. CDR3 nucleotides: TGTGCCAGCAGCTTGGGTTCTGGACTAGCTAAGGATACGCAGTATTTT.

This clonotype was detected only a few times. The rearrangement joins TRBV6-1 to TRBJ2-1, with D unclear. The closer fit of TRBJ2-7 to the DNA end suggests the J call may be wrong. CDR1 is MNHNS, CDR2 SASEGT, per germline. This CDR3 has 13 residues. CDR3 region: CASRVVGYNEQYF. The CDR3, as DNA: TGTGCCAGCAGAGTAGTAGGGTACAATGAGCAGTACTTC.

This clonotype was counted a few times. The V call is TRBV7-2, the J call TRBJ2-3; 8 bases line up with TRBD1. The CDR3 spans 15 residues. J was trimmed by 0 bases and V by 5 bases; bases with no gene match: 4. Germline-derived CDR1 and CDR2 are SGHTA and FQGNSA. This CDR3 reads CASSRRTGSTDTQYF. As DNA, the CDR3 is TGTGCCAGCAGCAGAAGGACAGGGAGCACAGATACGCAGTATTTT.

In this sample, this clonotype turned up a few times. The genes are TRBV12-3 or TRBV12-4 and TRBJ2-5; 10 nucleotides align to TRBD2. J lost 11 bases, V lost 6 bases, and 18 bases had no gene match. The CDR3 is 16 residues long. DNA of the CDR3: TGTGCCAGCAGGCCTACCGGGACTAGCGCTAGGCATGAGCAGTACTTC. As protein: CASRPTGTSARHEQYF.

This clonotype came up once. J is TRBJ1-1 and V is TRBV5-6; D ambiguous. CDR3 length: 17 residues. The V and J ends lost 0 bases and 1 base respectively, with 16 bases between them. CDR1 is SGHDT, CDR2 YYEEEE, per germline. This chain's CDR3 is CASSLVQSLTSNTEAFF. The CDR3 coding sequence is TGTGCCAGCAGCTTGGTACAGAGTCTTACCTCGAACACTGAAGCTTTCTTT.

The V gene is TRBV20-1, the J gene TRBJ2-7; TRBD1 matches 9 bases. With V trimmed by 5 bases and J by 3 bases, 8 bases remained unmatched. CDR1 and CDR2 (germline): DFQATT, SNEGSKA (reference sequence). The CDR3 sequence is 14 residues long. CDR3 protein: CSAGPGTGIYEQYF. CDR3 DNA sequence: TGCAGTGCTGGGCCCGGGACAGGGATCTACGAGCAGTACTTC.

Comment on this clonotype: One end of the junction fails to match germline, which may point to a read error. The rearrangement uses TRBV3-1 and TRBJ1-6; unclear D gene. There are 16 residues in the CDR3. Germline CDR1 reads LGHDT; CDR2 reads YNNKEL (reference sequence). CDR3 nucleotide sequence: TGTGCCAGCAGACAAGGTGGTCAGTCCTATAATTCACCCCTCCACTTT. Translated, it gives CASRQGGQSYNSPLHF.